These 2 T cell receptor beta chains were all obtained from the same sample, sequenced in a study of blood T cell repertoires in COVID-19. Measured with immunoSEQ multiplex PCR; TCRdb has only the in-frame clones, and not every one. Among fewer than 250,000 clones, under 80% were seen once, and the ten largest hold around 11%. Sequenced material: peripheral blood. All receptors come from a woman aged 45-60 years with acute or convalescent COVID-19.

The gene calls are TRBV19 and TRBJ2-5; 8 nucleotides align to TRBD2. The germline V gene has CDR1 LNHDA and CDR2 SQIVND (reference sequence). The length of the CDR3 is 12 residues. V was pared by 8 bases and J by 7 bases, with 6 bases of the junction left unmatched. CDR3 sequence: CASSGGAGTQYF. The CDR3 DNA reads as TGTGCCAGTTCCGGGGGGGCTGGGACCCAGTACTTC.

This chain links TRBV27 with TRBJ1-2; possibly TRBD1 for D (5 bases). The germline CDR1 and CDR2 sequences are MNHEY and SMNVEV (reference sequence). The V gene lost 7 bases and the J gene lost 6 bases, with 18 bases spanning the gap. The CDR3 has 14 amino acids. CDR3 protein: CASTSTLGLDGYTF. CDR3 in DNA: TGTGCCAGCACCTCGACTCTGGGGCTGGATGGCTACACCTTC.